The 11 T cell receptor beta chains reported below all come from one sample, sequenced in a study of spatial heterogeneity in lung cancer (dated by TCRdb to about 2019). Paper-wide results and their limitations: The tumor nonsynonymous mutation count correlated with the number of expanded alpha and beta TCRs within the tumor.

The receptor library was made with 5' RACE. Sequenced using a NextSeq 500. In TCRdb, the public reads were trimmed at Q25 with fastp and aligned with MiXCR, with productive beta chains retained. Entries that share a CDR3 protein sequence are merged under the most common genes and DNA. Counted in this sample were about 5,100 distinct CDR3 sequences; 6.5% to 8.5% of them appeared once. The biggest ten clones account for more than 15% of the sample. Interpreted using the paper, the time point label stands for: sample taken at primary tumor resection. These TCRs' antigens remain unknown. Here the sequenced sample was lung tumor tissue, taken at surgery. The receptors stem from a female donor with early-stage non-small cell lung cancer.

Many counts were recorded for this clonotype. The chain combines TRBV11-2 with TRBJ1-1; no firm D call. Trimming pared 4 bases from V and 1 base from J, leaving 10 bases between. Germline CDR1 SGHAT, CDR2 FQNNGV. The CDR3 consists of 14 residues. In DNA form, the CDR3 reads TGTGCCAGCAGCTCCCTGTACGGGAACACTGAAGCTTTCTTT. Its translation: CASSSLYGNTEAFF.

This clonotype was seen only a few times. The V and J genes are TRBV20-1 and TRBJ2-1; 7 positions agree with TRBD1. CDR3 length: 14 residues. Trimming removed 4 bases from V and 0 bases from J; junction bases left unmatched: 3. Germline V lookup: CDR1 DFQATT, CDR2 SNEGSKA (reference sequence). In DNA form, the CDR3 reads TGCAGTGCTAACAGGGGAAGCTCCTACAATGAGCAGTTCTTC. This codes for CSANRGSSYNEQFF.

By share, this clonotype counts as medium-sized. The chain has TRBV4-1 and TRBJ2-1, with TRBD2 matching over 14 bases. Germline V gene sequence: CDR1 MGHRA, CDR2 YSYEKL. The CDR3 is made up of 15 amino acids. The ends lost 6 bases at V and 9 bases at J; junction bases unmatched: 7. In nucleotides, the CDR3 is TGCGCCAGCAGTCTAACAGGACTAGCGGGAGGTGAGCAGTTCTTC. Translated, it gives CASSLTGLAGGEQFF.

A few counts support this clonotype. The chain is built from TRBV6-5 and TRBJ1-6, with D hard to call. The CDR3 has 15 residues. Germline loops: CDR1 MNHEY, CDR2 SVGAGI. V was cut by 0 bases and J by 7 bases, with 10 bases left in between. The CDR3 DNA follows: TGTGCCAGCAGTTACTCGACTCCGGTCAATTCACCCCTCCACTTT. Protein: CASSYSTPVNSPLHF.

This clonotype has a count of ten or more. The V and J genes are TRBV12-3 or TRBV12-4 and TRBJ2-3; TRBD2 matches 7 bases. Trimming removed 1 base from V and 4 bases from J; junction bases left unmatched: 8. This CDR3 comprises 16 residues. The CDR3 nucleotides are TGTGCCAGCAGTTTAGTCGGCGGGAGTCGCCCAGATACGCAGTATTTT. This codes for CASSLVGGSRPDTQYF.

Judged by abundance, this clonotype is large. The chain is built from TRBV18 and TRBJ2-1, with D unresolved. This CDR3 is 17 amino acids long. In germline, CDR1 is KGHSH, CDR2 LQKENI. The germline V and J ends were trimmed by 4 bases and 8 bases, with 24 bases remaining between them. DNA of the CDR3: TGTGCCAGCTCACTGTTTCCTAGTACCCGAGAAAACGATGAGCAGTTCTTC. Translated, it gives CASSLFPSTRENDEQFF.

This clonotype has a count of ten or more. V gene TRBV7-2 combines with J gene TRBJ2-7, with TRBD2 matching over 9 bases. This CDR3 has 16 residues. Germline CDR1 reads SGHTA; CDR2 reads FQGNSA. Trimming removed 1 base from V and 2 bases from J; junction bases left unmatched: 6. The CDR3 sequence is CASSLEGSGRTYEQYF. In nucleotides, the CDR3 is TGTGCCAGCAGCTTAGAGGGTAGCGGGAGAACCTACGAGCAGTACTTC.

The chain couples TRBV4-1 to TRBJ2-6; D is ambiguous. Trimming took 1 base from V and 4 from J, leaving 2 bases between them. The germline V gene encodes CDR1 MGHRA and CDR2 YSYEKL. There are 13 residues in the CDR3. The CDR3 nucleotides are TGCGCCAGCAGCCAAGCCGGGGCCAACGTCCTGACTTTC. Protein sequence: CASSQAGANVLTF.

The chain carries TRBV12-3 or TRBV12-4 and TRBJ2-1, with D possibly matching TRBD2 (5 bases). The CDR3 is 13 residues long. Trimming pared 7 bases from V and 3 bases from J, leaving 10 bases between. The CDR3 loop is CASKPGVYNEQFF. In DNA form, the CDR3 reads TGTGCCAGCAAGCCCGGGGTCTACAATGAGCAGTTCTTC.

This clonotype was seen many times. The CDR3, as DNA: TGTGCCAGCTCATCCGCCCGGGACAGGGGGAATTACGAGCAGTACTTC. Amino acids: CASSSARDRGNYEQYF. The gene calls are TRBV18 and TRBJ2-7; 11 bases agree with TRBD1. This CDR3 comprises 16 residues. V shed 5 bases and J 4 bases; nucleotides not matched to a gene: 10. Germline V gene lookup returns CDR1 KGHSH and CDR2 LQKENI. The variable domain in full, completed from reference TRBV18 and TRBJ2-7, reads NAGVMQNPRHLVRRRGQEARLRCSPMKGHSHVYWYRQLPEEGLKFMVYLQKENIIDESGMPKERFSAEFPKEGPSILRIQQVVRGDSAAYFCASSSARDRGNYEQYFGPGTRLTVT.

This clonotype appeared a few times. The CDR3 coding sequence is TGCAGTGCTAGAGGAAACTACGAGCAGTACTTC. Protein: CSARGNYEQYF. This chain links TRBV20-1 with TRBJ2-7; D gene ambiguous. CDR1 is DFQATT and CDR2 is SNEGSKA in the germline V gene (reference sequence). V lost 1 base to trimming and J lost 3 bases, with 4 bases between them. The length of the CDR3 is 11 residues.